What follows describes a single TCR beta chain. Antigen specificity is unknown. The germline V gene encodes CDR1 MNHEY and CDR2 SMNVEV (reference sequence). With 6 bases clipped from V and 1 base from J, the junction kept 16 bases outside the gene matches. The CDR3 length is 18 residues. This sample was included in a study of siplizumab effects on memory and regulatory T cells. Broader study findings: Unstimulated naive T cells seemed to show more diversity than memory cells did, and they also seemed to be among the major contributors to the alloresponse. Unstimulated subsets captured only a minor fraction of alloreactive clones. Siplizumab cultures yielded proliferating Tregs whose suppressive function was not confirmed.

Per-sample assaying covered 85,000 to 100,000 TCR templates. TCRdb keeps only in-frame clones here, not all; method: immunoSEQ multiplex PCR. The data show approximately 46,000 clones, with more than 85% seen just once and 17% held by the top ten. Sequenced: CD8+ T cells sorted from blood. V gene TRBV27 combines with J gene TRBJ2-7; 9 bases are shared with TRBD2. The TCR sequence derives from a human donor in good health. CDR3 bases: TGTGCCAGCAGCCTAGTTTTAGCGGGAGAAGGTAGATCCTACGAGCAGTACTTC. Translating it yields CASSLVLAGEGRSYEQYF.